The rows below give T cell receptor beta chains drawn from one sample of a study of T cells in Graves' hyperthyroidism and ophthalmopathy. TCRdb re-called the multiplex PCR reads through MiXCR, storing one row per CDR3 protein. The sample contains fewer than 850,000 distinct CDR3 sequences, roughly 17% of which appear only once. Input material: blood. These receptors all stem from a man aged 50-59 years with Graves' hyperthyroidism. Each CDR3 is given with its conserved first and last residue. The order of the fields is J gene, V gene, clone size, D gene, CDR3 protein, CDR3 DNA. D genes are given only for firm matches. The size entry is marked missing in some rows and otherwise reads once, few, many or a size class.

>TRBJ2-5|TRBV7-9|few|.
CASITPPAETQYF
TGTGCCAGCATCACGCCCCCGGCGGAGACCCAGTACTTC
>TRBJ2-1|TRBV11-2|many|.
CASSLDVRGTLYNEQFF
TGTGCCAGCAGCTTGGATGTTAGGGGAACCCTCTACAATGAGCAGTTCTTC
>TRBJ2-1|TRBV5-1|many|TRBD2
CASSKRGDNEQFF
TGCGCCAGCTCTAAGCGGGGGGACAATGAGCAGTTCTTC
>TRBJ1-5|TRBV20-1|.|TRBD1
CSALGQDGNQPQHF
TGCAGTGCTCTCGGACAGGACGGCAATCAGCCCCAGCATTTT
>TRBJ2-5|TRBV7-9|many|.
CASSLVTLTEGETQYF
TGTGCCAGCAGCTTAGTAACTCTCACGGAGGGGGAGACCCAGTACTTC
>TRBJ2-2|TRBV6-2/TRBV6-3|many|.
CASSYSTSRGGELFF
TGTGCCAGCAGTTACTCGACTAGCAGGGGCGGGGAGCTGTTTTTT
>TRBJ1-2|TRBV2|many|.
CASSEAHGVAIYGYTF
TGTGCCAGCAGTGAAGCGCACGGGGTCGCAATCTATGGCTACACCTTC
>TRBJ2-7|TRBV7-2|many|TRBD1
CASSYDRGGLYEQYF
TGTGCCAGCAGCTATGACAGGGGGGGCCTATACGAGCAGTACTTC
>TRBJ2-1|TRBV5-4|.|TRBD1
CASIGQGARNEQFF
TGTGCCAGCATTGGACAGGGGGCGCGCAATGAGCAGTTCTTC
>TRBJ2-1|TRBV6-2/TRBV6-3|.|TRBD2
CASGLTSGGDNEQLF
TGTGCCAGCGGGTTGACTAGCGGGGGGGACAATGAGCAGCTCTTC